The entry below gives a single T cell receptor beta chain sequence along with its context. Its antigen is unknown. It has no much larger one-base neighbor in the sample; base qualities were not kept. This record belongs to a study of long-term antiretroviral therapy in people with HIV (dated by TCRdb to about 2022). With regard to the full study: Collection of the earliest samples took place about a decade ahead of the 2015 WHO recommendation for immediate ART, at a time when ART was typically delayed until CD4 counts fell. The cohort contributed fewer than 200 cryopreserved PBMC samples from a few dozen adults with confirmed HIV infection, collected serially over a mean of around 6 years (range 1-12). No cross-contamination during QIAcube processing was shown when test extractions of a monoclonal T-cell line were performed alongside about 33 polyclonal samples. This retrospective serial study examined whether starting ART and sustained HIV suppression were associated with changes in the composition and diversity of the TRB repertoire in peripheral blood. Of the 30 or so participants with HIV, about a dozen were female.

The immunoSEQ hsTCRB v3.0 assay was used at survey level resolution for TRB variable region sequencing. The target sequencing depth for TRB was roughly 40,000-50,000 T-cell genomes per sample. TRB libraries were pooled and sequenced on an Illumina MiSeq using a v3 150-cycle kit. Under the source paper's analysis protocol: Repertoire analysis was performed in R inside a reproducible Nextflow workflow that covered QC, data transformation and analysis. LymphoSeq2, an R package for exploring AIRR-Seq data, was used to implement the custom analyses. After excluding several samples that yielded fewer than 5000 total TRB sequences, some 190 HIV repertoires remained for analysis. Among the approximately 190 retained HIV repertoires, 55 to 65 were collected before ART initiation and about 130 were collected after ART initiation. Each repertoire was downsampled to 5000 TRB nucleotide sequences, and summary statistics were averaged across 100 downsampling iterations. TRB sequences were retained for analysis only if CDR3 regions of at least seven amino acids were present. Diversity was measured with a Shannon entropy-derived clonality score and the Gini coefficient. In repertoire networks, the top 5000 CDR3 amino acid sequences were linked whenever an edit distance of one separated two sequences. Antigen specificity groups and MHC restriction were predicted for TRB CDR3 amino acid sequences with GLIPH2. To flag known associations with CMV, EBV, HIV or tissue antigens, CDR3 amino acid sequences were compared against VDJdb and McPAS-TCR. Pre-ART, post-ART and control groups were compared with Wilcoxon signed-rank tests and Holm-Bonferroni correction. Not all clones reach the TCRdb copy of this immuneACCESS table, which keeps in-frame sequences only. Checked studies attribute under half of the gap to unresolved V genes and leave the rest unexplained. V and J calls and clone size are given by that table; D and trimming were obtained from the DNA. For this sample there are tens of thousands of clones; about 95% appear just once. The ten largest clones represent about 3.4% of the sample.

The cysteine opens and the phenylalanine closes a CDR3 of 14 amino acids. Just the 42-base CDR3 DNA is kept, in frame starting at base 1. According to the germline V gene, CDR1 reads SNHLY and CDR2 reads FYNNEI. The trim is 6 bases for V and 7 bases for J, with a gap of 16 bases between the germline ends. Results and caveats for the whole study, not just this receptor: Limited PBMC availability meant only the TCR beta chain was sequenced, without alpha chain pairing. HIV repertoires had narrower CDR3 length ranges than controls, and the network structure suggested an antigen-experienced repertoire that shifted only slightly toward naive after ART. Because cell numbers in pre-ART samples were limited, unsorted PBMC were profiled instead of sorted CD4+ and CD8+ T cells. At every time point, the repertoire was dominated by expanded TRB clones first identified before ART initiation, although this dominance fluctuated and, in many PLHIV, declined after ART. The samples were dated from about 2004 to 2018, and the ART regimens that were used may be less effective than current ART regimens. Starting ART was linked to a significant rise in TRB diversity, yet even after long-term ART the diversity remained significantly lower than in transplant donor controls. No data were available on ART adherence, viral resistance or therapy changes, limiting inferences about post-ART repertoire changes.

Inclusion was restricted to participants for whom at least one PBMC sample before ART initiation and at least two post-ART samples were available. All participants with HIV were treated in the United States of America. Before DNA extraction, cryopreserved samples of roughly 0.85-10 million PBMC were thawed and washed. At the time of the earliest PBMC sample for each participant with HIV, ages ranged from about 20 to 55 years. Per participant, PBMC samples came from 1-4 timepoints prior to ART initiation and 2-8 timepoints following ART initiation, for a median of 7 samples. For every participant, serial HIV viral load, CD4+ T-cell count, ART history and demographic data were obtained. A Qiagen kit on a QIAcube was used to extract genomic DNA from unsorted PBMC, with samples processed in batches of 12.

The V and J segments used are TRBV2 and TRBJ2-1, with the D gene too uncertain to name. The sequence was obtained from a man aged 50 to 60 with HIV. The sample in question was unsorted PBMCs, obtained 5.3 years after starting antiretroviral therapy. The DNA reads TGTGCCAGCAGCAATCCACTGAAAGGGAATGAGCAGTTCTTC. It specifies CASSNPLKGNEQFF.